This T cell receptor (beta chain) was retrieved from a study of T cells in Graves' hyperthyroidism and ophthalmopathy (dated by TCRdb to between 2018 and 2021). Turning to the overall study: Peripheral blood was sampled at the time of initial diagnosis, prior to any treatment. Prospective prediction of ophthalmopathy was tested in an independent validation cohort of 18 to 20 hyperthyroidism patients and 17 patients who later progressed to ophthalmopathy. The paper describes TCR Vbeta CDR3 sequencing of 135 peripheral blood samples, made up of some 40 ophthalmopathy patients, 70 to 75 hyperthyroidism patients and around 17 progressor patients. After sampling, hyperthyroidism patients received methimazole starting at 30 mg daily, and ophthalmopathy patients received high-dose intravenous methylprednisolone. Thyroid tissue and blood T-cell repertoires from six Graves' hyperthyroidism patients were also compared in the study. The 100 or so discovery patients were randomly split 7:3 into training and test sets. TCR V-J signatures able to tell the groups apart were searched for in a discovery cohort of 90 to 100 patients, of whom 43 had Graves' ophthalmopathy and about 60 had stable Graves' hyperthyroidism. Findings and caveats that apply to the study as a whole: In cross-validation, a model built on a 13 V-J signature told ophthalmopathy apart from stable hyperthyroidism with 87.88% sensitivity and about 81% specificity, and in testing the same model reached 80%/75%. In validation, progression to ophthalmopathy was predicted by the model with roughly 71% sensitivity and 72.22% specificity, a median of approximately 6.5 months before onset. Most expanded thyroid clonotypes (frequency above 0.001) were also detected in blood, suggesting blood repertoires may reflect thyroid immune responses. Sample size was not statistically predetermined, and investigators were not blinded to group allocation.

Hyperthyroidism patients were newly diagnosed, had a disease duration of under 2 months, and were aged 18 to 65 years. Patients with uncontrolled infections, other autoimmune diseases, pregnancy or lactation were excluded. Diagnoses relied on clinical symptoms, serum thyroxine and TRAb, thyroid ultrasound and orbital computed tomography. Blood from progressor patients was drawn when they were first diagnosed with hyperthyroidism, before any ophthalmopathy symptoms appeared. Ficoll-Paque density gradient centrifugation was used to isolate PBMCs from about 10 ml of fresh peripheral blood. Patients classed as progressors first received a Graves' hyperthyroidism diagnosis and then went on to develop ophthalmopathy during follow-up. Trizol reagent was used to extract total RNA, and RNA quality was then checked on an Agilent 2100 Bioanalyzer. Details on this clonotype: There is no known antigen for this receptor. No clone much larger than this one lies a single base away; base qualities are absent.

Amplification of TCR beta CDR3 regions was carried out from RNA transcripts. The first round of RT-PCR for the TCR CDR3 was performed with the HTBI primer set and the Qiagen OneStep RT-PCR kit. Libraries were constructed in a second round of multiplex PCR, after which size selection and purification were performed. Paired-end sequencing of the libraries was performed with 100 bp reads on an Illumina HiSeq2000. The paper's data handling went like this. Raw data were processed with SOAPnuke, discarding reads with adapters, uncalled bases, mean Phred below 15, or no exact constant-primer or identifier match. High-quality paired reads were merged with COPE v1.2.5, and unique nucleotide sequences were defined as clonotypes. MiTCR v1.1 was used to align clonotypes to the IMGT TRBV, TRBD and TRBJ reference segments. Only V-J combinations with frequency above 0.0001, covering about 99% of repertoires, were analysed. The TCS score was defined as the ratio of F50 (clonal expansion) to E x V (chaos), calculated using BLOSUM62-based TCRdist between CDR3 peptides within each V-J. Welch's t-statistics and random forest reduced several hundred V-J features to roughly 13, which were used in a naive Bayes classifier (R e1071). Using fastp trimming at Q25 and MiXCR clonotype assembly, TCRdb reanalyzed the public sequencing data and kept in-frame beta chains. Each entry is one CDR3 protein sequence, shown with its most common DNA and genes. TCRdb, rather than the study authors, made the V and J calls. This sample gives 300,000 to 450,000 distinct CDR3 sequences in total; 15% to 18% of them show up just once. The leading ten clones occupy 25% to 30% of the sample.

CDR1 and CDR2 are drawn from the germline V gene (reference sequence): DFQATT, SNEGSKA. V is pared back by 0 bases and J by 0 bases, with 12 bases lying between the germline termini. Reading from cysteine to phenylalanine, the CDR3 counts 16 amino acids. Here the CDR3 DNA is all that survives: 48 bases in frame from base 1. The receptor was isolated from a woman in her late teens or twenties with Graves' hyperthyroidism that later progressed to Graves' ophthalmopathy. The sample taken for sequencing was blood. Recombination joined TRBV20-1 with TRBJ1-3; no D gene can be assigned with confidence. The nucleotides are TGCAGTGCTAGAGATCCGGAATCTAGCTCTGGAAACACCATATATTTT. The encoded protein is CSARDPESSSGNTIYF.